This T cell receptor (beta chain) was sequenced during a study of blood T cell repertoires in COVID-19. Turning to the study itself: Some COVID-19 samples were acute and others convalescent; all came from the United States, Italy and Spain. T cells, B-cell-depleted T cells, or PBMCs supplied cDNA or gDNA.

In the authors' workflow: Estimation of nucleated cell counts relied on the amplification of reference gene primers. Profiling relied on immunoSEQ multiplex PCR, and the TCRdb table lists in-frame clones only, not all of them. V, J and clone size derive from that table, while D and trimming were established from the DNA sequence. The data contain about 36,000 clones, 70% to 90% of them singletons. CDR3 length equals 13 residues. Per the germline V gene, CDR1 is SGHTA and CDR2 is FQGNSA. V was clipped by 5 bases and J by 6 bases, with 11 bases between them. Sequenced: peripheral blood. The rearrangement joins TRBV7-2 to TRBJ1-5, with D possibly matching TRBD1 (5 bases). This receptor was taken from a human donor in a cohort sampled during active COVID-19. CDR3 sequence (DNA): TGTGCCAGCAGCGGGCAGGGAAGTCAGCCCCAGCATTTT. Translation gives CASSGQGSQPQHF.